This TCR beta chain was recovered during a study of vaccination and CD4 T cells after COVID-19. Study-level information: Collection of post-vaccine samples followed dose two by a median 72 days, spanning a range of 14 to 241. Each control was exposed to a CEFX pool, an HIV-1 Nef pool, or no peptide at all.

Described treatment: roughly 11-day PBMC culture with coronavirus spike peptide pools or control peptides (ViraFEST assay). After expanding antigen-specific T cells with peptide pools, ViraFEST sequenced their TCRs. Once obtained from cultured CD4+ T cells, the DNA was sequenced using the Oncomine TCR Beta short-read assay. TCRdb recomputed calls from the PCR reads with MiXCR, one row per CDR3 protein. The sample records 18,000 or so distinct CDR3 sequences, about 40% being singletons. This clonotype was observed a few times. What it binds is not known. The CDR3 loop spans 14 amino acids. Trimming shortened V by 3 bases and J by 3 bases, and 11 bases separated the two germline ends. Germline CDR1 reads SGHVS; CDR2 reads FQNEAQ.

Sequencing was performed on CD4+ T cells from blood, cultured in vitro, taken before SARS-CoV-2 vaccination. The sequence came from a human donor who received a COVID-19 vaccine. V and J are TRBV7-8 and TRBJ1-1; no reliable D call. CDR3: CASSFPGGDTEAFF. DNA of the CDR3: TGTGCCAGCAGCTTCCCCGGCGGGGACACTGAAGCTTTCTTT.